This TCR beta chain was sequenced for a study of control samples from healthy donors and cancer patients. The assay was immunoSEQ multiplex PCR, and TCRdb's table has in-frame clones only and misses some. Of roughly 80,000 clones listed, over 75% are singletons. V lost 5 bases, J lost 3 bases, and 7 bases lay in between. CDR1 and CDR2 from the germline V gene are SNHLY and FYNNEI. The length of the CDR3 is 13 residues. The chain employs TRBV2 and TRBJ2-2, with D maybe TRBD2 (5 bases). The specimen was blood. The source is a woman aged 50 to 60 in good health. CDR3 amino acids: CASSTDYTGELFF. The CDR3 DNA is TGTGCCAGCAGTACGGACTACACCGGGGAGCTGTTTTTT.